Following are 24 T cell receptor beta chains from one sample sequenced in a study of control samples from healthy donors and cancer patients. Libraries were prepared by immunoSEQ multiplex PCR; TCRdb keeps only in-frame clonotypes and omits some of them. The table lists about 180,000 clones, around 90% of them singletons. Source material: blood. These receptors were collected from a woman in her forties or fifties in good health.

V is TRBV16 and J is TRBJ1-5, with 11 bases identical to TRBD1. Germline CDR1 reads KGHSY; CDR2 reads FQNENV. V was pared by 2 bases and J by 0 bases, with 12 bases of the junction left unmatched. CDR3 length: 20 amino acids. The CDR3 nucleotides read TGTGCCAGCAGCCAACCAAAACCGGGACAGGGGGTATATAGCAATCAGCCCCAGCATTTT. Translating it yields CASSQPKPGQGVYSNQPQHF.

The CDR3 DNA sequence: TGTGCCAGCAGCGGGATCGGGACAGCCCTCTACGAGCAGTACTTC. This sequence encodes CASSGIGTALYEQYF. The rearrangement links TRBV9 to TRBJ2-7, with 7 bases matching TRBD1. The CDR3 covers 15 residues. Germline trimming cut 3 bases from V and 3 bases from J; bases unmatched to any gene: 9. The germline V gene encodes CDR1 SGDLS and CDR2 YYNGEE.

Here the CDR3 DNA reads TGTGCCAGCAGTTACTCGTGGGGTAATAATTCACCCCTCCACTTT. This gives the protein CASSYSWGNNSPLHF. The chain joins TRBV6-5 to TRBJ1-6; D is unclear. Deletions cut 0 bases from V and 5 bases from J, with 8 bases between. The CDR3 spans 15 residues. The germline V gene has CDR1 MNHEY and CDR2 SVGAGI.

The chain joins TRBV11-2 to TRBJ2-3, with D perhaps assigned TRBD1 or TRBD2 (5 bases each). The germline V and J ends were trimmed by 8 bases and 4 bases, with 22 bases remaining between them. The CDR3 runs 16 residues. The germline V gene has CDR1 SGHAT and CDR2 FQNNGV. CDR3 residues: CASGAGSMEGSDTQYF. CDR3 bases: TGTGCCAGCGGGGCGGGCAGCATGGAAGGCTCAGATACGCAGTATTTT.

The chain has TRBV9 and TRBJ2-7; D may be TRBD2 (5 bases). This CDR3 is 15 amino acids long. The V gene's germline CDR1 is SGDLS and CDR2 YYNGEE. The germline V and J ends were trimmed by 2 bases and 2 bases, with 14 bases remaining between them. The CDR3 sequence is CASSVSSDITYEQYF. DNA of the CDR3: TGTGCCAGCAGCGTCAGTAGCGATATCACCTACGAGCAGTACTTC.

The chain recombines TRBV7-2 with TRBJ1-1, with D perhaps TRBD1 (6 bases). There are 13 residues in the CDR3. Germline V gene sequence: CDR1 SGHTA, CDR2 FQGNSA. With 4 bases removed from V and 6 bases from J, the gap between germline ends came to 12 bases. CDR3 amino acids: CASSSWDTSEAFF. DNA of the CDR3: TGTGCCAGCAGCTCGTGGGACACATCTGAAGCTTTCTTT.

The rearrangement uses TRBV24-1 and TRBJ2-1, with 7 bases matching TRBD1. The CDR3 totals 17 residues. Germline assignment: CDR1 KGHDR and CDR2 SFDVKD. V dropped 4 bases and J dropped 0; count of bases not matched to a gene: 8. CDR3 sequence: CATSDTTGASSYNEQFF. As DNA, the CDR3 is TGTGCCACCAGTGACACCACAGGGGCGAGCTCCTACAATGAGCAGTTCTTC.

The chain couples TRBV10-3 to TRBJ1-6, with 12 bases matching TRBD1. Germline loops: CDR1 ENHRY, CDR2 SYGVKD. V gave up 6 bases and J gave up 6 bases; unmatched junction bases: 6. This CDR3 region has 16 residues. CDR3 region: CAISPGTGGSNSPLHF. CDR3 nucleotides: TGTGCCATCAGCCCCGGGACAGGGGGCAGTAATTCACCCCTCCACTTT.

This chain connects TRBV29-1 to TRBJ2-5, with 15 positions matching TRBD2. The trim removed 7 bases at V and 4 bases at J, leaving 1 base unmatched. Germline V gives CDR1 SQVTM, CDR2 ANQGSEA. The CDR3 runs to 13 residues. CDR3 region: CSGTSGRGETQYF. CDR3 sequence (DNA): TGCAGCGGGACTAGCGGGAGGGGAGAGACCCAGTACTTC.

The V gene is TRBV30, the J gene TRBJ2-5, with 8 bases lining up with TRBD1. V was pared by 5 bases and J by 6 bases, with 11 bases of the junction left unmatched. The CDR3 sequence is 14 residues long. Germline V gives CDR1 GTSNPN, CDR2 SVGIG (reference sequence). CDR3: CAWSKGQGKKTQYF. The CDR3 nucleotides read TGTGCCTGGTCTAAAGGACAGGGCAAGAAGACCCAGTACTTC.

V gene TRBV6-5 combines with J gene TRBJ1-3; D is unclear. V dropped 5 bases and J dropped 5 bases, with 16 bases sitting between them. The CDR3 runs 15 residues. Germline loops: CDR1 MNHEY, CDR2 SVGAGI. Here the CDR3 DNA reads TGTGCCAGCAGTCCCCTGAAGGGAGGCAGAAACACCATATATTTT. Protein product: CASSPLKGGRNTIYF.

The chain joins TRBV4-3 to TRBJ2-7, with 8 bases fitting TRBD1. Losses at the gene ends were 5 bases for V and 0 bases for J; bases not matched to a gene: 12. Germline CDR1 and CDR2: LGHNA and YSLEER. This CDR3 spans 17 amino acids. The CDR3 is CASSLTVGQAISYEQYF. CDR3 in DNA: TGCGCCAGCAGCTTAACTGTGGGACAGGCGATCTCCTACGAGCAGTACTTC.

CDR3 nucleotide sequence: TGTGCCAGTAGTATCTTAAACGACAGGGCAAACAATGAGCAGTTCTTC. Its protein product is CASSILNDRANNEQFF. This chain links TRBV19 with TRBJ2-1, with 7 positions matching TRBD1. The CDR3 sequence is 16 residues long. V was pared by 3 bases and J by 5 bases, with 10 bases of the junction left unmatched. CDR1 is LNHDA and CDR2 is SQIVND in the germline V gene (reference sequence). The full variable domain, in which reference TRBV19 and TRBJ2-1 provide the parts outside the CDR3, is DGGITQSPKYLFRKEGQNVTLSCEQNLNHDAMYWYRQDPGQGLRLIYYSQIVNDFQKGDIAEGYSVSREKKESFPLTVTSAQKNPTAFYLCASSILNDRANNEQFFGPGTRLTVL.

The CDR3 region has the DNA TGTGCCAGCAGTAACGGGGGGGCCTACGAGCAGTACTTC. Translating it yields CASSNGGAYEQYF. The chain recombines TRBV6-2 or TRBV6-3 with TRBJ2-7, with TRBD2 identical over 8 bases. The CDR3 covers 13 residues. Trimming cost V 5 bases and J 2 bases; bases outside gene matches: 2. In germline, CDR1 is MNHEY, CDR2 SVGEGT.

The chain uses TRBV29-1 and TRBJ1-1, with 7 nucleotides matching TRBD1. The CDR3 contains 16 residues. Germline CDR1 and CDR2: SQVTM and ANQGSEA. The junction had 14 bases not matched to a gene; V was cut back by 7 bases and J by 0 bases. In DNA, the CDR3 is TGCAGCGGCAAACAGGGGTCAGGATCTATGAACACTGAAGCTTTCTTT. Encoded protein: CSGKQGSGSMNTEAFF.

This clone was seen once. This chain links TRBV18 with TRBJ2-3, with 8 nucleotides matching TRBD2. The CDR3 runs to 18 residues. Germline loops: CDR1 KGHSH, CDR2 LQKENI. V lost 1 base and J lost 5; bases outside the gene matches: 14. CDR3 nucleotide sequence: TGTGCCAGCTCACCACTGCCTCCTCGCGGGGGGCGCGAAGATACGCAGTATTTT. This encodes CASSPLPPRGGREDTQYF.

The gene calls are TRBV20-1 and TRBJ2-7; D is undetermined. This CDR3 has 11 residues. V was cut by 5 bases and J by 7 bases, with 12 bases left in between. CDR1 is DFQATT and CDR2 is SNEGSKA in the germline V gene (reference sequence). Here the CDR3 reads CSAGPRREQYF. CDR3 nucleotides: TGCAGTGCTGGACCCCGCCGGGAGCAGTACTTC.

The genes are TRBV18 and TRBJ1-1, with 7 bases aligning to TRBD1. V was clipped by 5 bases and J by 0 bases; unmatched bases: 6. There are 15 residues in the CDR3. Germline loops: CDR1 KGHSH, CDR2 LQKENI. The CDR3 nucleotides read TGTGCCAGCTCAGCACAGGGGCGGATGAACACTGAAGCTTTCTTT. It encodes CASSAQGRMNTEAFF.

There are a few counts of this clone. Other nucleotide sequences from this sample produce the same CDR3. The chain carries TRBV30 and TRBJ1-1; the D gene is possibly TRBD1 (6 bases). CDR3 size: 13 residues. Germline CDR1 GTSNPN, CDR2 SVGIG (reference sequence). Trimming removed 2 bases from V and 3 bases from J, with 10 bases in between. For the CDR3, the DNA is TGTGCCTGGAGTCGAAACAGGGACACTGAAGCTTTCTTT. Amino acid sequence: CAWSRNRDTEAFF.

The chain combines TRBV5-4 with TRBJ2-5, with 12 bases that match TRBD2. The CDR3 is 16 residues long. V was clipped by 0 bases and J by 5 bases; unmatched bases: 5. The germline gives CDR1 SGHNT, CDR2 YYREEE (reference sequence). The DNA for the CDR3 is TGTGCCAGCAGCTTGGGCCTAGCGGGAGGGGAGGAGACCCAGTACTTC. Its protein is CASSLGLAGGEETQYF. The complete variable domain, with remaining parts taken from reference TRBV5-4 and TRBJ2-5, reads ETGVTQSPTHLIKTRGQQVTLRCSSQSGHNTVSWYQQALGQGPQFIFQYYREEENGRGNFPPRFSGLQFPNYSSELNVNALELDDSALYLCASSLGLAGGEETQYFGPGTRLLVL.

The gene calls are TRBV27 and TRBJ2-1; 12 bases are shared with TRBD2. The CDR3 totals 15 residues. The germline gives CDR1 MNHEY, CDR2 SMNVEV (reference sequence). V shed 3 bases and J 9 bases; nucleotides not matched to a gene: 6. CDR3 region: CASSFLTSGSSEQFF. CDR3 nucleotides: TGTGCCAGCAGTTTTTTGACTAGCGGGAGTAGTGAGCAGTTCTTC.

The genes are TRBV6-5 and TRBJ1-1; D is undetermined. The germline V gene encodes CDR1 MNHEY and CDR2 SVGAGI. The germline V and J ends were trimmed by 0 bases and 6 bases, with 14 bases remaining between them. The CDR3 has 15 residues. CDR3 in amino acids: CASSYSFMGVAEAFF. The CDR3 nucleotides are TGTGCCAGCAGTTACTCGTTTATGGGCGTTGCTGAAGCTTTCTTT.

The CDR3 nucleotides are TGTGCCAGCAGTGGACAGGGAGTTATCACAGATACGCAGTATTTT. It specifies CASSGQGVITDTQYF. The V and J genes are TRBV27 and TRBJ2-3; TRBD1 matches at 8 bases. The CDR3 is 15 amino acids. V shed 5 bases, J shed 2 bases, and the junction held 6 bases outside the gene matches. Germline lookup yields CDR1 MNHEY and CDR2 SMNVEV (reference sequence).

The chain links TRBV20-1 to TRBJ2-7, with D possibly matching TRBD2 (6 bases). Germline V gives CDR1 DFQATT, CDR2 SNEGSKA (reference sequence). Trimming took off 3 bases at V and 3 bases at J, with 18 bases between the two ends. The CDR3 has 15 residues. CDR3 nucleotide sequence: TGCAGTGCTAGTTCCCTGGCGGGATCGTACTACGAGCAGTACTTC. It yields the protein CSASSLAGSYYEQYF.